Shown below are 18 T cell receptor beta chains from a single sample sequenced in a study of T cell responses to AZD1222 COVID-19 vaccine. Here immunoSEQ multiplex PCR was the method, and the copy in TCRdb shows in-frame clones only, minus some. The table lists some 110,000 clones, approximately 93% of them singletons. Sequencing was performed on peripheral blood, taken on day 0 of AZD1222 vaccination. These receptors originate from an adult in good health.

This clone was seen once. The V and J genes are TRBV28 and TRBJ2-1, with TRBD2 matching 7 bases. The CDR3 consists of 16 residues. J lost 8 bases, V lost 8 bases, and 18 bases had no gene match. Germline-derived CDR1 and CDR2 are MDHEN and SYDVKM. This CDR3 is CASLRLAGVQRDEQFF. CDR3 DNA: TGTGCCAGCTTAAGACTCGCGGGAGTTCAGCGGGATGAGCAGTTCTTC.

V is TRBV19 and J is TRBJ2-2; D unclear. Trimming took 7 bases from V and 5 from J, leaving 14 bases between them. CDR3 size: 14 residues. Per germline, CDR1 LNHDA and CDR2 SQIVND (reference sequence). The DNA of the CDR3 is TGTGCCAGTACCTCCCTCCCCGCTACCGGGGAGCTGTTTTTT. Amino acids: CASTSLPATGELFF.

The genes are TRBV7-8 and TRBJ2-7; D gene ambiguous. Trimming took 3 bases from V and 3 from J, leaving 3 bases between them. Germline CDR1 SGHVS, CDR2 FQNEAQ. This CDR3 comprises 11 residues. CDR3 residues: CASSFYYEQYF. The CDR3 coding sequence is TGTGCCAGCAGCTTTTACTACGAGCAGTACTTC. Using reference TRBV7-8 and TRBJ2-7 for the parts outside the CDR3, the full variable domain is GAGVSQSPRYKVAKRGQDVALRCDPISGHVSLFWYQQALGQGPEFLTYFQNEAQLDKSGLPSDRFFAERPEGSVSTLKIQRTQQEDSAVYLCASSFYYEQYFGPGTRLTVT.

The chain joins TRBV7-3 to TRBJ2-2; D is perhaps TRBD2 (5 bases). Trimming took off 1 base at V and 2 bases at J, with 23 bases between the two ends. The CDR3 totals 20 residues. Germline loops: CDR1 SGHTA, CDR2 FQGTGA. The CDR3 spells CASSLMGLRTPTLNTGELFF. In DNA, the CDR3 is TGTGCCAGCAGCTTAATGGGTCTTAGGACTCCGACTTTAAACACCGGGGAGCTGTTTTTT.

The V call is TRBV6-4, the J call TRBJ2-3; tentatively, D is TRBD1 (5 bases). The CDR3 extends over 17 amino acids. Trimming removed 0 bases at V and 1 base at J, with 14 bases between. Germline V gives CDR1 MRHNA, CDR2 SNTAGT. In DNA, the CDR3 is TGTGCCAGCAGTGACTCAACCTCCATAGGGGGCACAGATACGCAGTATTTT. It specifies CASSDSTSIGGTDTQYF.

CDR3 in amino acids: CASSLGGLDYEQYF. CDR3 coding DNA: TGTGCCAGCAGTTTAGGGGGGCTGGACTACGAGCAGTACTTC. The chain links TRBV27 to TRBJ2-7; the D gene could be TRBD1 or TRBD2 (6 bases each). Per germline, CDR1 MNHEY and CDR2 SMNVEV (reference sequence). The CDR3 runs to 14 residues. The V end lost 2 bases, the J end lost 3 bases, and 11 bases lay between the germline ends.

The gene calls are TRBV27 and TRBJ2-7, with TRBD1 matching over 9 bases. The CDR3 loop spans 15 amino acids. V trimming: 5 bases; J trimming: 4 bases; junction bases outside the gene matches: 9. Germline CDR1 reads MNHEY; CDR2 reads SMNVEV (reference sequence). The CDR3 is CASSRKGQGHYEQYF. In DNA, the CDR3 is TGTGCCAGCAGTCGTAAGGGACAGGGACATTACGAGCAGTACTTC.

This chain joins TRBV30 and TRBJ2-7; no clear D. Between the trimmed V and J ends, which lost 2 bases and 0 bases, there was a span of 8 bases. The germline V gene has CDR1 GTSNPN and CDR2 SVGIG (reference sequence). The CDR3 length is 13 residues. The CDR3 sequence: CAWSRQDSYEQYF. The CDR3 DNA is TGTGCCTGGAGTAGGCAGGACTCCTACGAGCAGTACTTC.

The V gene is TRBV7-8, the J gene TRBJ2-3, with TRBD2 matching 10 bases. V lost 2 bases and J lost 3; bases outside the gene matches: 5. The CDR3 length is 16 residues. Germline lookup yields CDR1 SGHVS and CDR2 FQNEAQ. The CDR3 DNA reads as TGTGCCAGCAGCTTAAATAGCGGGAGGCAGACAGATACGCAGTATTTT. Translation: CASSLNSGRQTDTQYF.

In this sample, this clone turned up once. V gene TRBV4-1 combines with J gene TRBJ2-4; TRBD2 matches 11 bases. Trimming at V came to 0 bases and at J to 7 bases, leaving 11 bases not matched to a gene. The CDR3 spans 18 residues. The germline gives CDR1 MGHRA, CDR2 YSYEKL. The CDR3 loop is CASSQDLGQASGRNIQYF. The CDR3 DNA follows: TGCGCCAGCAGCCAAGATTTGGGACAGGCTAGCGGGAGGAACATTCAGTACTTC.

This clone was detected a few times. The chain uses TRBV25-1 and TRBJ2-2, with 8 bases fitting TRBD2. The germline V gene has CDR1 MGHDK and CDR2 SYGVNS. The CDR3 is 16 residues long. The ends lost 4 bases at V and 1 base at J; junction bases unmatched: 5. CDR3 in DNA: TGTGCCAGCAGTGGCGGGACTAGTCGGAACACCGGGGAGCTGTTTTTT. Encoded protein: CASSGGTSRNTGELFF.

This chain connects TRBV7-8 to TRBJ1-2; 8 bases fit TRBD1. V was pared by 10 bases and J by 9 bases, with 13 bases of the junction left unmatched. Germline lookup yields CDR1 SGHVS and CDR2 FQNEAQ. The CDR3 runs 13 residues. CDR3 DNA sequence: TGTGCCACAGGGGGCAGGTGGTCGGTTAGCTACACCTTC. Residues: CATGGRWSVSYTF.

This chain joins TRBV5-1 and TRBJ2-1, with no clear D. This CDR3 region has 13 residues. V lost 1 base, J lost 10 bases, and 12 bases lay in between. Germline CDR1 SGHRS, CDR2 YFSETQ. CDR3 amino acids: CASSLSPATEQFF. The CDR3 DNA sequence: TGCGCCAGCAGCTTGTCACCCGCCACCGAGCAGTTCTTC.

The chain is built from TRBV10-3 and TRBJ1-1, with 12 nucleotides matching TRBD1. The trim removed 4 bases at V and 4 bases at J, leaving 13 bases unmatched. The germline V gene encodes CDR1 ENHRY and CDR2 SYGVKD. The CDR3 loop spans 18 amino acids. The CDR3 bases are TGTGCCATCAGTGGGGTGGGACAGGGGGCAAAAGGGAGCACTGAAGCTTTCTTT. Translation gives CAISGVGQGAKGSTEAFF.

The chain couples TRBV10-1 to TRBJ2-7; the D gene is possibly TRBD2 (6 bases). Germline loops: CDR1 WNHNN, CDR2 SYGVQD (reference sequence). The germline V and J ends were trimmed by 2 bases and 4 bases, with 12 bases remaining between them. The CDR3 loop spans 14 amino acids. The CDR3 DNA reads TGCGCCAGCAGTGAGGGCGGGAATCAGTACGAGCAGTACTTC. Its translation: CASSEGGNQYEQYF.

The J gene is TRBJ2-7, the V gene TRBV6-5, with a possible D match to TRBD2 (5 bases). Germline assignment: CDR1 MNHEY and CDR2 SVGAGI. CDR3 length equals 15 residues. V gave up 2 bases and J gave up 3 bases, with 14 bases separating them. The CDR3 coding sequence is TGTGCCAGCAGTTACGGCCTAGCTTCGATCTACGAGCAGTACTTC. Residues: CASSYGLASIYEQYF.

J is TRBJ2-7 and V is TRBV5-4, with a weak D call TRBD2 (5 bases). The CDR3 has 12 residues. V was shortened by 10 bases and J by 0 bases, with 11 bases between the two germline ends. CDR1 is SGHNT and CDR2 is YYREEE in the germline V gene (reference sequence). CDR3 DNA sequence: TGTGCCTACCGGGATTACTCCTACGAGCAGTACTTC. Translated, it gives CAYRDYSYEQYF.

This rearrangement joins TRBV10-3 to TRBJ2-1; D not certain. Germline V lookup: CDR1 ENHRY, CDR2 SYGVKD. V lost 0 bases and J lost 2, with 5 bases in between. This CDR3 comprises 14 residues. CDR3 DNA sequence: TGTGCCATCAGTGAGTCGACCACCTACAATGAGCAGTTCTTC. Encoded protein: CAISESTTYNEQFF.